What follows is one T cell receptor (beta chain) and its context. What it binds is unknown. The data belong to a study of T cell responses to AZD1222 COVID-19 vaccine. Some clones are missing from TCRdb's copy, which holds only in-frame ones; the method was immunoSEQ multiplex PCR. The sample includes 140,000 to 150,000 clones, 70% to 90% of them seen just once. This CDR3 has 13 residues. The V gene's germline CDR1 is LGHNT and CDR2 FRNRAP. Study findings and constraints: Targeting of unmutated variant regions was reportedly seen in nearly half of spike-specific TCRs. Without day 14 samples, only post-peak T cell repertoires were studied. Spike-wide vaccine-associated CD4 TCRs dominated at 160-218 and 743-854.

The sample consisted of peripheral blood, taken on day 0 of AZD1222 vaccination. The source is an adult in good health. The chain recombines TRBV12-5 with TRBJ1-5; D remains unclear. Here the CDR3 DNA reads TGTCCGTTAGAGCTTACAGGCAATCAGCCCCAGCATTTT. It is translated as CPLELTGNQPQHF.